This T cell receptor beta chain was obtained from a study of beta chain features in type 1 diabetes. General study findings and limits: Type 1 diabetes patients showed a moderate but significant shortening of TCRB CDR3s in all four CD4+ subsets.

Regarding this clone: What it binds is not known.

The sequenced template was cDNA made from the entire isolated RNA. Some clones are missing from TCRdb's copy, which holds only in-frame ones; the method was immunoSEQ multiplex PCR. The data hold 250,000 to 300,000 clones, with around 24% observed a single time. This CDR3 spans 12 amino acids. The V gene's germline CDR1 is MNHNY and CDR2 SVGAGI (reference sequence). V lost 6 bases, J lost 7 bases, and 12 bases lay in between. The chain recombines TRBV6-6 with TRBJ1-2; tentatively, D is TRBD1 (6 bases). The clonotype was recovered from a woman aged 25 to 39 with type 1 diabetes. The specimen was naive CD4+ T cells from blood. CDR3 amino acids: CASRLGQLGYTF. CDR3 in DNA: TGTGCCAGCAGGCTAGGACAGCTTGGCTACACCTTC.